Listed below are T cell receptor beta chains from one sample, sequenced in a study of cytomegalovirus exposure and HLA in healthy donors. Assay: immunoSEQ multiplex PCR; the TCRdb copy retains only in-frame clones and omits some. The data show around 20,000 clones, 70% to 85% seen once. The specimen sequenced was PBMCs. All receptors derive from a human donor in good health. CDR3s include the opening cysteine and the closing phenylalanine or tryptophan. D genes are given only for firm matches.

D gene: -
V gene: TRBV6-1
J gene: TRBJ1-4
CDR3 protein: CASSVTGTLEKLFF

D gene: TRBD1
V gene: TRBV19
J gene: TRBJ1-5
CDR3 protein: CASTTGRAGGQPQHF

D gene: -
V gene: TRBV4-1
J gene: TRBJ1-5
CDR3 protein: CASSREGRPPPNNQPQHF

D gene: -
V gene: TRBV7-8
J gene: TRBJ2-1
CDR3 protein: CASRREGRIDEQFF

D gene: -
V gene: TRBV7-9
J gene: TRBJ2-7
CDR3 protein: CASSPIGLIYEQHF

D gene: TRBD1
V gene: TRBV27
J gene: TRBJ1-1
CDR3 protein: CASSWTGRTEAFF

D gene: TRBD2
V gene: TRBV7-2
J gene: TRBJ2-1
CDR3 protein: CASSLALARNNEQFF

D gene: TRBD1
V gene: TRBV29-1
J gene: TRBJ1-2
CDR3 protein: CSVDLQGEDGYTF

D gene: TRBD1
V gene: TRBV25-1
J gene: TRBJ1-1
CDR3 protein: CASRPTGAFEAFF

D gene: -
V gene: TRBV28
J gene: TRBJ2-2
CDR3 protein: CASSLIQGGGELFF

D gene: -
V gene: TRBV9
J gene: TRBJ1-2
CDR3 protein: CASSYRSYGYTF

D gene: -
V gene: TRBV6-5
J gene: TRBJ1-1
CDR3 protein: CASSEDSGGVEAFF

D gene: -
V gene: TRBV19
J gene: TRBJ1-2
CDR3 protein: CASRTGSNYGYTF

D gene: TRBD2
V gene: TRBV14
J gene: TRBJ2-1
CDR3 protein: CASSQTPLAVSYNEQFF

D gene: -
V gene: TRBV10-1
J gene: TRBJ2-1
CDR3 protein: CASNRTAYNEQFF

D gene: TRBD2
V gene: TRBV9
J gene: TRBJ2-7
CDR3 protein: CASSASGRAYEQYF

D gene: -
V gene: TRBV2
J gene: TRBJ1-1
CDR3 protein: CASSESRTEAFF